Listed below are T cell receptor beta chains from one sample, sequenced in a study of OX40 agonist ivuxolimab in advanced cancers. The assay was immunoSEQ multiplex PCR, and TCRdb's table has in-frame clones only and misses some. The table shows under 140,000 clones, with about nine tenths occurring only once. Source: CD4+ or CD8+ T cells sorted from blood, taken in a trial of the OX40 agonist ivuxolimab. The receptors stem from an adult with an advanced solid tumor such as melanoma, head and neck, liver or kidney cancer. Each CDR3 is given with its conserved first and last residue. The order of the fields is V gene, D gene, J gene, clone size, CDR3 DNA, CDR3 protein. The D gene is left open where the match is weak. Some rows mark clone size as missing; the rest say once, few, many or name a class of expanded clone.

V gene: TRBV5-1; D gene: NA; J gene: TRBJ2-7; clone size: NA; CDR3 DNA: TGCGCCAGCAGCTTGGGCCTGGGAAGCTACGAGCAGTACTTC; CDR3 protein: CASSLGLGSYEQYF
V gene: TRBV4-1; D gene: NA; J gene: TRBJ1-5; clone size: few; CDR3 DNA: TGCGCCAGCAGCCAAGATGGAGGTATAGGCAATCAGCCCCAGCATTTT; CDR3 protein: CASSQDGGIGNQPQHF
V gene: TRBV11-3; D gene: NA; J gene: TRBJ1-1; clone size: NA; CDR3 DNA: TGTGCCAGCAGCCTCGGGACACTGAACACTGAAGCTTTCTTT; CDR3 protein: CASSLGTLNTEAFF
V gene: TRBV7-3; D gene: NA; J gene: TRBJ1-5; clone size: NA; CDR3 DNA: TGTGCCAGCAGCTTAGAACTGTGGACAGCTGGTCAGCCCCAGCATTTT; CDR3 protein: CASSLELWTAGQPQHF
V gene: TRBV29-1; D gene: NA; J gene: TRBJ2-7; clone size: NA; CDR3 DNA: TGCAGCGTTGTAAGCTCCTACGAGCAGTACTTC; CDR3 protein: CSVVSSYEQYF
V gene: TRBV7-2; D gene: NA; J gene: TRBJ1-2; clone size: NA; CDR3 DNA: TGTGCCAGCAGCTTAATCGAGCACTATGGCTACACCTTC; CDR3 protein: CASSLIEHYGYTF
V gene: TRBV5-6; D gene: NA; J gene: TRBJ2-5; clone size: NA; CDR3 DNA: TGTGCCAGCAGCAGATACACTGAAGAGACCCAGTACTTC; CDR3 protein: CASSRYTEETQYF
V gene: TRBV28; D gene: TRBD2; J gene: TRBJ2-1; clone size: NA; CDR3 DNA: TGTGCCAGCACCTTAGCGGGAGATGCCTACAATGAGCAGTTCTTC; CDR3 protein: CASTLAGDAYNEQFF
V gene: TRBV15; D gene: NA; J gene: TRBJ1-2; clone size: once; CDR3 DNA: TGTGCCACCAGCCGATGGACAGAAGAATATGGCTACACCTTC; CDR3 protein: CATSRWTEEYGYTF
V gene: TRBV19; D gene: NA; J gene: TRBJ2-7; clone size: NA; CDR3 DNA: TGTGCCAGTAGTATTAGAAGGACAGCTTACGAGCAGTACTTC; CDR3 protein: CASSIRRTAYEQYF
V gene: TRBV10-3; D gene: TRBD2; J gene: TRBJ2-1; clone size: once; CDR3 DNA: TGTGCCATGTCGGGACTAGCGGGAGAAAATGAGCAGTTCTTC; CDR3 protein: CAMSGLAGENEQFF
V gene: TRBV6-5; D gene: TRBD2; J gene: TRBJ2-4; clone size: NA; CDR3 DNA: TGTGCCAGCAGTTACCTAGCGGGCGTCAAAAACATTCAGTACTTC; CDR3 protein: CASSYLAGVKNIQYF
V gene: TRBV9; D gene: TRBD1; J gene: TRBJ2-1; clone size: NA; CDR3 DNA: TGTGCCAGCAGCCCCCGAGTGGCAGGGGGAAGGAATGAGCAGTTCTTC; CDR3 protein: CASSPRVAGGRNEQFF
V gene: TRBV21-1; D gene: NA; J gene: TRBJ1-3; clone size: NA; CDR3 DNA: TGTGCCATACAACACGCACGAAACACCATATATTTT; CDR3 protein: CAIQHARNTIYF
V gene: TRBV6-5; D gene: TRBD2; J gene: TRBJ2-7; clone size: NA; CDR3 DNA: TGTGCCAGCAGTCCCGGACTAGCGGTCGAGCAGTACTTC; CDR3 protein: CASSPGLAVEQYF
V gene: TRBV27; D gene: NA; J gene: TRBJ2-1; clone size: NA; CDR3 DNA: TGTGCCAGCAGCCATAATAGCGGAACCTCCTACAATGAGCAGTTCTTC; CDR3 protein: CASSHNSGTSYNEQFF
V gene: TRBV19; D gene: TRBD1; J gene: TRBJ1-2; clone size: NA; CDR3 DNA: TGTGCCAGTAAACCCCCGACAGGGGTAGGCTATGGCTACACCTTC; CDR3 protein: CASKPPTGVGYGYTF
V gene: TRBV30; D gene: NA; J gene: TRBJ2-5; clone size: NA; CDR3 DNA: TGTGCCTGGAGTGTACATGGGGGTGGAGAGACCCAGTACTTC; CDR3 protein: CAWSVHGGGETQYF
V gene: TRBV5-4; D gene: TRBD1; J gene: TRBJ1-2; clone size: NA; CDR3 DNA: TGTGCCAGCAGCTATGGGGGGACAGCCCCCAACTATGGCTACACCTTC; CDR3 protein: CASSYGGTAPNYGYTF
V gene: TRBV5-6; D gene: NA; J gene: TRBJ1-2; clone size: NA; CDR3 DNA: TGTGCCAGCAGCTTGTGGGTCGGTAACTATGGCTACACCTTC; CDR3 protein: CASSLWVGNYGYTF
V gene: TRBV5-1; D gene: TRBD2; J gene: TRBJ2-1; clone size: NA; CDR3 DNA: TGCGCCAGCAGCATAGGACTAGCGGGAGGGGAAGTTAACAATGAGCAGTTCTTC; CDR3 protein: CASSIGLAGGEVNNEQFF
V gene: TRBV6-6; D gene: TRBD1; J gene: TRBJ1-5; clone size: NA; CDR3 DNA: TGTGCCAGCAGTTACGGACAGGGGAATAATCAGCCCCAGCATTTT; CDR3 protein: CASSYGQGNNQPQHF
V gene: TRBV7-9; D gene: TRBD1; J gene: TRBJ2-7; clone size: NA; CDR3 DNA: TGTGCCAGCAGCTTAACCGGGACAGGGGGCAGGGGCGAGCAGTACTTC; CDR3 protein: CASSLTGTGGRGEQYF
V gene: TRBV18; D gene: NA; J gene: TRBJ1-1; clone size: NA; CDR3 DNA: TGTGCCAGCTCACCACTGGGGAAGGGCACTGAAGCTTTCTTT; CDR3 protein: CASSPLGKGTEAFF
V gene: TRBV19; D gene: TRBD1; J gene: TRBJ1-2; clone size: NA; CDR3 DNA: TGTGCCAGTAGTAGACAGGGGGCGGATGGCTACACCTTC; CDR3 protein: CASSRQGADGYTF
V gene: TRBV2; D gene: NA; J gene: TRBJ2-1; clone size: few; CDR3 DNA: TGTGCCAGCAGCAAAGAGGGAGAAGAGCAGTTCTTC; CDR3 protein: CASSKEGEEQFF
V gene: TRBV19; D gene: TRBD1; J gene: TRBJ2-1; clone size: NA; CDR3 DNA: TGTGCCAGTAGTATTGGGGACAGGGACAATGAGCAGTTCTTC; CDR3 protein: CASSIGDRDNEQFF
V gene: TRBV27; D gene: NA; J gene: TRBJ1-6; clone size: NA; CDR3 DNA: TGTGCCAGCAGTTTAGAGGGTCGGGGAAACTCCTATAATTCACCCCTCCACTTT; CDR3 protein: CASSLEGRGNSYNSPLHF
V gene: TRBV20-1; D gene: NA; J gene: TRBJ1-5; clone size: NA; CDR3 DNA: TGCAGTGCTAGGTTGGGGGTAGGTATACATTTT; CDR3 protein: CSARLGVGIHF